A single sample gave rise to the 4 T cell receptor beta chains below, sequenced in a study of regulatory T cells in long-lasting Graves disease. Libraries of TCR beta came from iRepertoire HTBI primers plus Arm-PCR of CDR3 regions. TCRdb analysed the multiplex PCR reads with MiXCR anew, one entry per CDR3 protein. The table includes around 360,000 distinct CDR3 sequences, around 15% detected once. Described time point: newly diagnosed GD, antithyroid drugs for less than 3 months. TCR sequences were obtained from RNA taken from PBMCs. These data were also filed under a second study, of T cells in Graves' hyperthyroidism and ophthalmopathy.

The sequences come from peripheral blood mononuclear cells (PBMCs), collected at new diagnosis, from a patient treated with antithyroid drugs. These receptors came from a young woman with Graves disease.

This clonotype was picked up many times. CDR3 coding DNA: TGTGCCAGCAGTTCCCCGTCAGCTGGGGAGCAGTACTTC. Translating it yields CASSSPSAGEQYF. The chain uses TRBV28 and TRBJ2-7, with D hard to call. The V gene lost 4 bases and the J gene lost 7 bases, with 14 bases spanning the gap. This CDR3 is 13 amino acids long. Per the germline V gene, CDR1 is MDHEN and CDR2 is SYDVKM.

This clonotype has ten or more counts. The chain combines TRBV18 with TRBJ1-5; 8 nucleotides line up with TRBD1. This CDR3 region has 16 residues. Germline lookup yields CDR1 KGHSH and CDR2 LQKENI. V shed 0 bases, J shed 4 bases, and the junction held 5 bases outside the gene matches. DNA for the CDR3: TGTGCCAGCTCACCACCGGGGAGACAGGGGAATCAGCCCCAGCATTTT. Translating it yields CASSPPGRQGNQPQHF.

The chain links TRBV11-2 to TRBJ2-3; 10 bases are shared with TRBD2. This CDR3 is built from 16 residues. The V and J ends lost 6 bases and 1 base, in that order; junction bases with no gene match: 7. Germline CDR1 reads SGHAT; CDR2 reads FQNNGV. CDR3 DNA: TGTGCCAGCAGTCCCGCTAGCGGGGGACGCACAGATACGCAGTATTTT. It encodes CASSPASGGRTDTQYF.

The chain combines TRBV5-8 with TRBJ1-4; the D gene is possibly TRBD1 (6 bases). This CDR3 contains 17 residues. Per germline, CDR1 SGHTS and CDR2 YDEGEE. The V end lost 2 bases, the J end lost 7 bases, and 21 bases lay between the germline ends. The CDR3 is CASSLSPLWGRGEKLFF. The CDR3 nucleotides are TGTGCCAGCAGCTTATCCCCTCTCTGGGGGCGGGGTGAAAAACTGTTTTTT.